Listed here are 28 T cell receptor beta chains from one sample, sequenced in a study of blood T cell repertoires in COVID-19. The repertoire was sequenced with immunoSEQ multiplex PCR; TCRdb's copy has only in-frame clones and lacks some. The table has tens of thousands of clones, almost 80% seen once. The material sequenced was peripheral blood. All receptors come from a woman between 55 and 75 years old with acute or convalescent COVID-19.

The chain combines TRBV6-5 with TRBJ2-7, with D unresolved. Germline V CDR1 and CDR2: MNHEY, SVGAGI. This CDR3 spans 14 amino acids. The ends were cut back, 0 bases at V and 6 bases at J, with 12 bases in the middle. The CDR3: CASSYSTHGSEQYF. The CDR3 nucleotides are TGTGCCAGCAGTTACTCGACTCACGGGTCCGAGCAGTACTTC.

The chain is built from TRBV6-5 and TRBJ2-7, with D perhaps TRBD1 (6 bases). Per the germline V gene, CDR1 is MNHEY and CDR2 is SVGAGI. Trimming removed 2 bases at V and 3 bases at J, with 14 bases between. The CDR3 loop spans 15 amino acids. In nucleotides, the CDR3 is TGTGCCAGCAGTTACAAAGGGGGTATATACTACGAGCAGTACTTC. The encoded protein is CASSYKGGIYYEQYF.

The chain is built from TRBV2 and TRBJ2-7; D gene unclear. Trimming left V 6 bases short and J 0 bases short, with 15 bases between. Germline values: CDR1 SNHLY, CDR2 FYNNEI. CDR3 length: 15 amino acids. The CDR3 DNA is TGTGCCAGCAGCGACGGGTACGGTCGCTCCTACGAGCAGTACTTC. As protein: CASSDGYGRSYEQYF.

The CDR3 bases are TGCGCCAGCAGCCGGCTACTAGCGGGGGGGATCCAAGAGACCCAGTACTTC. Translating gives CASSRLLAGGIQETQYF. The chain couples TRBV4-1 to TRBJ2-5; 13 bases are shared with TRBD2. V lost 4 bases to trimming and J lost 1 base; unmatched junction nucleotides: 6. The CDR3 extends over 17 amino acids. CDR1 is MGHRA and CDR2 is YSYEKL in the germline V gene.

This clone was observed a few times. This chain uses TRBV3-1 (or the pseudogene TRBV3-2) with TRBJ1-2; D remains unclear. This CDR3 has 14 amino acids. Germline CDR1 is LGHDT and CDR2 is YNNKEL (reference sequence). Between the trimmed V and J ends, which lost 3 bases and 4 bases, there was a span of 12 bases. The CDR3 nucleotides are TGTGCCAGCAGCCAGGGCAGTACGGTCTATGGCTACACCTTC. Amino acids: CASSQGSTVYGYTF.

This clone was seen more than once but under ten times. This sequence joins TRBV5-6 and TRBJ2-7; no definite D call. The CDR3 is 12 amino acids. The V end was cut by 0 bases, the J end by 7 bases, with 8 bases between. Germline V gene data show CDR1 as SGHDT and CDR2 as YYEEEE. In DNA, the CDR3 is TGTGCCAGCAGCTTGGGTGATCGGGAGCAGTACTTC. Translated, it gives CASSLGDREQYF.

The CDR3 DNA is TGTGCCAGCACCCTGGGACTTAGAGGGGAGACCCAGTACTTC. Translation: CASTLGLRGETQYF. The rearrangement uses TRBV5-4 and TRBJ2-5; D possibly corresponds to TRBD2 (6 bases). CDR3 length equals 14 residues. V lost 6 bases and J 5 bases, leaving 17 bases between the germline ends. Germline values: CDR1 SGHNT, CDR2 YYREEE (reference sequence).

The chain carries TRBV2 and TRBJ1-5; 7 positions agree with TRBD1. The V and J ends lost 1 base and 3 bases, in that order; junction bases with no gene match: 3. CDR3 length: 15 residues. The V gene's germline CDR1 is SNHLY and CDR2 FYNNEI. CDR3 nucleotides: TGTGCCAGCAGTGAAGGGGACAGTTACAATCAGCCCCAGCATTTT. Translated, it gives CASSEGDSYNQPQHF.

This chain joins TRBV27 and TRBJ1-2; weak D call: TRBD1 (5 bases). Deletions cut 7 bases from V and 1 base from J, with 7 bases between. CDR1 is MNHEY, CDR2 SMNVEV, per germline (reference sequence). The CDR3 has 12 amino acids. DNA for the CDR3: TGTGCCAGCACGGGGGTTAACTATGGCTACACCTTC. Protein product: CASTGVNYGYTF.

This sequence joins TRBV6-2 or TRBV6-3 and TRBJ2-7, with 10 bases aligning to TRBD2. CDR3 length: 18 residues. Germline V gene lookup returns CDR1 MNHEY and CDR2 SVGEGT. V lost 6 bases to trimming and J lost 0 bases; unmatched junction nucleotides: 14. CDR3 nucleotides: TGTGCCAGCAGCCCAGACATCGAGGGACTAGCGAGCTCCTACGAGCAGTACTTC. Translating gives CASSPDIEGLASSYEQYF.

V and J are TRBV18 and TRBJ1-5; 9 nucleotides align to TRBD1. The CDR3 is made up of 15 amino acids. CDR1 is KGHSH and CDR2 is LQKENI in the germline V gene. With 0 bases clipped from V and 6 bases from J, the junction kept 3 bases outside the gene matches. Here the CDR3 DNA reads TGTGCCAGCTCACCACCCTTACAGGGGGCTCAGCCCCAGCATTTT. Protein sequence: CASSPPLQGAQPQHF.

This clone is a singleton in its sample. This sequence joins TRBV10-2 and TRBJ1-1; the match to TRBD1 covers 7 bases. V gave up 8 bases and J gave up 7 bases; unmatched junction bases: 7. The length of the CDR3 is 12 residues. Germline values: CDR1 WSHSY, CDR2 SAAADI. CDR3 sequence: CASHSGQVEAFF. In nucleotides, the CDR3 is TGCGCCAGCCATAGCGGACAGGTTGAAGCTTTCTTT.

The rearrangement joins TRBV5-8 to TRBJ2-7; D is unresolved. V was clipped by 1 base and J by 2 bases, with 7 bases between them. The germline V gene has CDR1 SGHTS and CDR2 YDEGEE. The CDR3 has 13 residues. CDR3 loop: CASSLNGAYEQYF. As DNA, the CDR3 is TGTGCCAGCAGCTTGAACGGAGCCTACGAGCAGTACTTC.

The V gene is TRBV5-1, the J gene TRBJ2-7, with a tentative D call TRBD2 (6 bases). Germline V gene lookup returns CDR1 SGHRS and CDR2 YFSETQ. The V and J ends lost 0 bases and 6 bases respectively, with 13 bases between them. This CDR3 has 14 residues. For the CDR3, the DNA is TGCGCCAGCAGCTTGGAGGCGGGGACCAGCGAGCAGTACTTC. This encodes CASSLEAGTSEQYF. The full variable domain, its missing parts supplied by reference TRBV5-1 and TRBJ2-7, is KAGVTQTPRYLIKTRGQQVTLSCSPISGHRSVSWYQQTPGQGLQFLFEYFSETQRNKGNFPGRFSGRQFSNSRSEMNVSTLELGDSALYLCASSLEAGTSEQYFGPGTRLTVT.

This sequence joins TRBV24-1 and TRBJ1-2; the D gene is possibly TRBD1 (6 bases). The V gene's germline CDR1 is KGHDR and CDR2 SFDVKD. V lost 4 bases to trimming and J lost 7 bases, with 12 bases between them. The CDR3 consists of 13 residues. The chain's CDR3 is CATSERGRGGYTF. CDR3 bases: TGTGCCACCAGTGAGCGGGGGCGCGGTGGCTACACCTTC.

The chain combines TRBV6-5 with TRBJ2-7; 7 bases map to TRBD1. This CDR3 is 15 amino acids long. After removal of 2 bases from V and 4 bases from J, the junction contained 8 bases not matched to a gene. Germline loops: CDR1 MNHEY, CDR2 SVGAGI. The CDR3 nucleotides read TGTGCCAGCAGTTACCAGGGGCAGGGGGTTTACGAGCAGTACTTC. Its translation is CASSYQGQGVYEQYF.

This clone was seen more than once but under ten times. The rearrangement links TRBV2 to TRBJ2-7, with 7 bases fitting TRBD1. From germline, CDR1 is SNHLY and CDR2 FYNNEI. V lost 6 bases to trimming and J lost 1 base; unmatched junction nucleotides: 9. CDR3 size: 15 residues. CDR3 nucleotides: TGTGCCAGCAGCCCCAACAGGGGAACATCCTACGAGCAGTACTTC. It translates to CASSPNRGTSYEQYF.

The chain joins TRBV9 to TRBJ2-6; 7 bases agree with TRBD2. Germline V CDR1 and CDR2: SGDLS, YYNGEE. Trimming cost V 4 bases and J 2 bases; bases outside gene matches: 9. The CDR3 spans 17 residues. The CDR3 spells CASSLDLGGTGANVLTF. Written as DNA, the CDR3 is TGTGCCAGCAGCCTGGATCTGGGGGGGACTGGGGCCAACGTCCTGACTTTC.

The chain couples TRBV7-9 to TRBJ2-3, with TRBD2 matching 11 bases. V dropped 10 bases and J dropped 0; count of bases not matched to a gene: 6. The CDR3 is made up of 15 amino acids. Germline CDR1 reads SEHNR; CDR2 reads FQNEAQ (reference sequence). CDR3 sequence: CAIAVAGGSTDTQYF. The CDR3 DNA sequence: TGTGCCATTGCGGTAGCGGGGGGGAGCACAGATACGCAGTATTTT.

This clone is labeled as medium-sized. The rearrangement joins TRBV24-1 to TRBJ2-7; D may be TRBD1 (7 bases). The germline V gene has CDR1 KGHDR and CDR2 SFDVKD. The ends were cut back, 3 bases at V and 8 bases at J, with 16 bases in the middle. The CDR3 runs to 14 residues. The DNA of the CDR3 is TGTGCCACCAGTGATGGGACAGCTAGCGCGAAGCAGTACTTC. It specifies CATSDGTASAKQYF.

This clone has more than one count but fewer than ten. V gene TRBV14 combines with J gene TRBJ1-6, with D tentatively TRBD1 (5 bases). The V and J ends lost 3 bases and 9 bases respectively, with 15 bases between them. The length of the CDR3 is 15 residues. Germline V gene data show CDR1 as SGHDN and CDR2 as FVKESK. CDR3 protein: CASSHRHGGISPLHF. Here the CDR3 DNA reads TGTGCCAGCAGCCATCGACACGGGGGAATTTCACCCCTCCACTTT. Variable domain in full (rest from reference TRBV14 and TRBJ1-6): EAGVTQFPSHSVIEKGQTVTLRCDPISGHDNLYWYRRVMGKEIKFLLHFVKESKQDESGMPNNRFLAERTGGTYSTLKVQPAELEDSGVYFCASSHRHGGISPLHFGNGTRLTVT.

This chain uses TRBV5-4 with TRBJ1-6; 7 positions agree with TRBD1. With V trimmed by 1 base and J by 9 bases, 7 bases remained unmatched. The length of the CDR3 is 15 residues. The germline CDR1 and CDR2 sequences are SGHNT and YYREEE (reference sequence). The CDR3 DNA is TGTGCCAGCAGCTTGAGTGGGACAGCCACTTCACCCCTCCACTTT. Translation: CASSLSGTATSPLHF.

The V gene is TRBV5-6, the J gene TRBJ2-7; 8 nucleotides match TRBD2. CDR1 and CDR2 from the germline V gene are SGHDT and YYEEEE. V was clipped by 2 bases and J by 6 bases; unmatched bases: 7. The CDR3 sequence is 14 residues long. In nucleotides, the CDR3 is TGTGCCAGCAGCTTTATGTTCGCGGGGGGCGAGCAGTACTTC. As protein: CASSFMFAGGEQYF.

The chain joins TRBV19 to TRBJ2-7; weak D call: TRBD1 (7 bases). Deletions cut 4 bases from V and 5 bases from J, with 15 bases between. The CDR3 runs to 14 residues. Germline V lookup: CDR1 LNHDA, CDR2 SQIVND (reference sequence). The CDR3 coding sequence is TGTGCCAGTAGTACCCGACAGGGAGGTAACGAGCAGTACTTC. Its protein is CASSTRQGGNEQYF.

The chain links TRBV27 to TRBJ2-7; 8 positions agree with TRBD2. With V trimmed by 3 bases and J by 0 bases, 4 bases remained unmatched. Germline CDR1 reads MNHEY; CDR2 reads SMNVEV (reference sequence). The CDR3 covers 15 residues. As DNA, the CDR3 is TGTGCCAGCAGTTTCTATAGCGGGAACTCCTACGAGCAGTACTTC. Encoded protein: CASSFYSGNSYEQYF.

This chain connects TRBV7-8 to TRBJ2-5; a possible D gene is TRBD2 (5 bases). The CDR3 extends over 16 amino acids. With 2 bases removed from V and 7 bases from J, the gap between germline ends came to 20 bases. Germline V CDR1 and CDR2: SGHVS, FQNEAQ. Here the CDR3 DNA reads TGTGCCAGCAGCTTAATAGCGTTTCAAGAGTGGAGGACCCAGTACTTC. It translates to CASSLIAFQEWRTQYF.

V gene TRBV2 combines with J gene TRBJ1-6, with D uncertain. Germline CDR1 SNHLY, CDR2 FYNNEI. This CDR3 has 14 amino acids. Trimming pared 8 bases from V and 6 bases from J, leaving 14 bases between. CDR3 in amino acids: CASRADKSNSPLHF. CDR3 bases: TGTGCCAGCCGAGCCGACAAGTCTAATTCACCCCTCCACTTT.

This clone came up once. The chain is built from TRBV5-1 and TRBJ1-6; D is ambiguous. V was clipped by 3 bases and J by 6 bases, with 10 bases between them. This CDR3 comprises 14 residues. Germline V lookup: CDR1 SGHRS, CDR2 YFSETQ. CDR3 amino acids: CASSYLQFNSPLHF. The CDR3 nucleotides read TGCGCCAGCAGCTACCTCCAGTTTAATTCACCCCTCCACTTT. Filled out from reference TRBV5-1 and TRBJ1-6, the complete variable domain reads KAGVTQTPRYLIKTRGQQVTLSCSPISGHRSVSWYQQTPGQGLQFLFEYFSETQRNKGNFPGRFSGRQFSNSRSEMNVSTLELGDSALYLCASSYLQFNSPLHFGNGTRLTVT.